The 11 T cell receptor beta chains presented below share a single source sample, sequenced in a study of blood T cells in healthy people across ages. Sample-barcoded 5' priming and a J-beta primer mix drove a second PCR of 7 to 11 cycles. Using its own MiXCR run on the 5' RACE reads, TCRdb lists one record per CDR3 protein. The repertoire holds approximately 1.5 million distinct CDR3 sequences, approximately 32% seen once, with about 11% in the top ten. The sample taken for sequencing was blood. Every receptor here comes from a woman younger than 45 in good health.

Note on this clonotype: The germline gene is not matched at one end of the junction; a read error may be the cause. The CDR3 protein is CASNQDRERIYEQYF. CDR3 DNA: TGTGCCAGCAACCAAGATCGGGAGCGGATCTACGAGCAGTACTTC. The genes are TRBV3-1 and TRBJ2-5, with a tentative D call TRBD2 (6 bases). The J call may be faulty, since TRBJ2-7 better matches the DNA end. The CDR3 spans 15 residues. Germline V gene data show CDR1 as LGHDT and CDR2 as YNNKEL (reference sequence).

This clonotype occurred a few times. The chain couples TRBV20-1 to TRBJ1-1; 7 bases agree with TRBD1. J was trimmed by 3 bases and V by 2 bases; bases with no gene match: 3. Looked up from germline, CDR1 is DFQATT and CDR2 is SNEGSKA (reference sequence). The CDR3 loop spans 13 amino acids. In DNA, the CDR3 is TGCAGTGCTAGAAGGGGACAGCACACTGAAGCTTTCTTT. Its protein product is CSARRGQHTEAFF.

The chain uses TRBV6-1 and TRBJ2-7; 8 nucleotides match TRBD2. Gene TRBJ2-5 matches the end of the DNA better, so the J call may be wrong. CDR1 is MNHNS, CDR2 SASEGT, per germline. The CDR3 has 17 amino acids. DNA for the CDR3: TGTGCCAGCAGTCCACTTGGGCGGGGGGCCGTGGAGGAGACCCAGTACTTC. Translated: CASSPLGRGAVEETQYF.

The chain uses TRBV29-1 and TRBJ2-3; D gene ambiguous. Germline V gene lookup returns CDR1 SQVTM and CDR2 ANQGSEA. The V and J ends lost 4 bases and 1 base respectively, with 12 bases between them. The CDR3 spans 14 residues. The chain's CDR3 is CSVGCGDGTDTQYF. The CDR3 nucleotides are TGCAGCGTTGGGTGTGGAGATGGCACAGATACGCAGTATTTT.

This clonotype turned up a few times. This rearrangement joins TRBV10-2 to TRBJ1-2, with a tentative D call TRBD1 (5 bases). The CDR3 is made up of 13 amino acids. CDR1 is WSHSY and CDR2 is SAAADI in the germline V gene. V was shortened by 3 bases and J by 5 bases, with 10 bases between the two germline ends. The CDR3 nucleotides read TGCGCCAGCAGTGACGTGGGGGAGTATGGCTACACCTTC. Protein sequence: CASSDVGEYGYTF.

The chain uses TRBV20-1 and TRBJ2-7, with TRBD2 matching over 7 bases. Germline V gene sequence: CDR1 DFQATT, CDR2 SNEGSKA (reference sequence). CDR3 size: 14 residues. V gave up 0 bases and J gave up 3 bases; unmatched junction bases: 5. The CDR3 sequence is CSARDPGRVYEQYF. The CDR3 DNA reads TGCAGTGCTAGAGACCCGGGGAGGGTCTACGAGCAGTACTTC.

This clonotype was found many times. V is TRBV5-1 and J is TRBJ2-7; no firm D call. Germline CDR1 reads SGHRS; CDR2 reads YFSETQ. The CDR3 runs 14 residues. V was cut by 0 bases and J by 3 bases, with 10 bases left in between. In DNA, the CDR3 is TGCGCCAGCAGCTTGGTGGCGACGGACTACGAGCAGTACTTC. It specifies CASSLVATDYEQYF.

This sequence joins TRBV7-2 and TRBJ2-5; 11 bases are a match to TRBD2. The CDR3 has 17 amino acids. After removal of 5 bases from V and 4 bases from J, the junction contained 12 bases not matched to a gene. Germline lookup yields CDR1 SGHTA and CDR2 FQGNSA. CDR3 sequence: CASSPRASGGRRETQYF. DNA of the CDR3: TGTGCCAGCAGCCCGAGAGCTAGCGGGGGGAGGAGAGAGACCCAGTACTTC. Based on the CDR3 plus reference TRBV7-2 and TRBJ2-5, the full variable domain is GAGVSQSPSNKVTEKGKDVELRCDPISGHTALYWYRQSLGQGLEFLIYFQGNSAPDKSGLPSDRFSAERTGGSVSTLTIQRTQQEDSAVYLCASSPRASGGRRETQYFGPGTRLLVL.

This clonotype was counted only a few times. The J gene is TRBJ1-1, the V gene TRBV20-1; D is unclear. CDR3 length equals 13 residues. In germline, CDR1 is DFQATT, CDR2 SNEGSKA (reference sequence). Trimming shortened V by 2 bases and J by 5 bases, and 12 bases separated the two germline ends. The CDR3 coding sequence is TGCAGTGCTAGACCCGTGGGAGGGACTGAAGCTTTCTTT. Translation gives CSARPVGGTEAFF.

The chain joins TRBV4-1 to TRBJ2-6, with 8 nucleotides matching TRBD1. The junction had 13 bases not matched to a gene; V was cut back by 5 bases and J by 1 base. Germline CDR1 and CDR2: MGHRA and YSYEKL. The CDR3 loop spans 19 amino acids. The CDR3 coding sequence is TGCGCCAGCAGCGTTGCGGCGGACAGGGATTCTTCTGGGGCCAACGTCCTGACTTTC. Translated: CASSVAADRDSSGANVLTF.

This chain connects TRBV6-5 to TRBJ2-1; no clear D gene. The CDR3 totals 14 residues. Trimming took 0 bases from V and 9 from J, leaving 12 bases between them. The germline CDR1 and CDR2 sequences are MNHEY and SVGAGI. The CDR3 sequence: CASSYSEENGEQFF. The CDR3 DNA is TGTGCCAGCAGTTACTCAGAGGAAAATGGTGAGCAGTTCTTC.